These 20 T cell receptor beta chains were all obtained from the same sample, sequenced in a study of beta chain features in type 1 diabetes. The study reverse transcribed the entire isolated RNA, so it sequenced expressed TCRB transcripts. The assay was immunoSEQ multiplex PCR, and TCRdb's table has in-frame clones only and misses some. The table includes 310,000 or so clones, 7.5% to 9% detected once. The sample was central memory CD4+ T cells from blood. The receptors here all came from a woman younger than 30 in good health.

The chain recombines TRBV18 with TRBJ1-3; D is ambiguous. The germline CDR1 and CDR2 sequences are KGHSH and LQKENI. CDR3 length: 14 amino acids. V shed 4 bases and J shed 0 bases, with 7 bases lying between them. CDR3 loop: CASSLEFSGNTIYF. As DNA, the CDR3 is TGTGCCAGCTCACTCGAGTTCTCTGGAAACACCATATATTTT.

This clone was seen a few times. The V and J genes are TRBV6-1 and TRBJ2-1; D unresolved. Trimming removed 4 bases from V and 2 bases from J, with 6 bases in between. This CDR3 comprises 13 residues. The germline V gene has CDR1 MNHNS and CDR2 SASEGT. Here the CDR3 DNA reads TGTGCCAGCAGTGGACGAACCTACAATGAGCAGTTCTTC. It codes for CASSGRTYNEQFF.

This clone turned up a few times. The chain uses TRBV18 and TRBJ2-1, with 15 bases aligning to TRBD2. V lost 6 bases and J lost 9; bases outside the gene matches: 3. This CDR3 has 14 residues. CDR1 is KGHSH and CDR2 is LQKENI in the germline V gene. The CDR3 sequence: CASSSGLAGGEQFF. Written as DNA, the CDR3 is TGTGCCAGCTCGTCGGGACTAGCGGGGGGTGAGCAGTTCTTC.

The chain's CDR3 is CASRLAGAGELFF. In nucleotides, the CDR3 is TGTGCCAGCCGCCTAGCGGGAGCCGGGGAGCTGTTTTTT. The chain links TRBV6-6 to TRBJ2-2; TRBD2 aligns across 10 bases. The V segment lost 8 bases and the J segment 6 bases; nucleotides outside the gene matches: 3. This CDR3 has 13 residues. Germline V lookup: CDR1 MNHNY, CDR2 SVGAGI (reference sequence).

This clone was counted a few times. The CDR3 DNA is TGTGCCAGCAGCTTGGAGGGATTTTACTCCTACGAGCAGTACTTC. Its translation is CASSLEGFYSYEQYF. This chain connects TRBV5-5 to TRBJ2-7; no firm D call. The length of the CDR3 is 15 residues. Germline V gives CDR1 SGHKS, CDR2 YYEKEE (reference sequence). The ends were cut back, 0 bases at V and 0 bases at J, with 10 bases in the middle.

CDR3 sequence (DNA): TGTGCCAGCAGCCCCCAAAGGAATCAGCCCCAGCATTTT. It yields the protein CASSPQRNQPQHF. The chain joins TRBV27 to TRBJ1-5; D unresolved. This CDR3 has 13 amino acids. CDR1 and CDR2 from the germline V gene are MNHEY and SMNVEV (reference sequence). V lost 6 bases, J lost 4 bases, and 10 bases lay in between.

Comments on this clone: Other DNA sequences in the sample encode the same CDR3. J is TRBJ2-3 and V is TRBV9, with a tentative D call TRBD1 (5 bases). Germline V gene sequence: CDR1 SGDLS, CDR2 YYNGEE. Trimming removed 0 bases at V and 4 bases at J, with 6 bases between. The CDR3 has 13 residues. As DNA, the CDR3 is TGTGCCAGCAGCGTAGAAGGGGCAGATACGCAGTATTTT. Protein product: CASSVEGADTQYF.

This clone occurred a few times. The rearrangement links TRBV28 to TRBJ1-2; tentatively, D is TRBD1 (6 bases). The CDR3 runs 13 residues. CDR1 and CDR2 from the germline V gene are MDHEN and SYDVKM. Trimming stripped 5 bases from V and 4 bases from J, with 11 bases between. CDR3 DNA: TGTGCCAGCAGTACAGGGATTAGCTATGGCTACACCTTC. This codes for CASSTGISYGYTF.

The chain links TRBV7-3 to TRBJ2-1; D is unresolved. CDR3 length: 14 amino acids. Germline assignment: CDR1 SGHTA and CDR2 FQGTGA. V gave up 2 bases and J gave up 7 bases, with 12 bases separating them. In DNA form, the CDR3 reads TGTGCCAGCAGCTTAGCTGTATCGTCGAATGAGCAGTTCTTC. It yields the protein CASSLAVSSNEQFF.

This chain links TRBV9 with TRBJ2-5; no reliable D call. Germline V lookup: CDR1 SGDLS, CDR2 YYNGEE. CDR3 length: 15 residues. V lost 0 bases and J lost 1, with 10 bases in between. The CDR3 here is CASSVGDAGQETQYF. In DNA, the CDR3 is TGTGCCAGCAGCGTAGGCGACGCTGGCCAAGAGACCCAGTACTTC.

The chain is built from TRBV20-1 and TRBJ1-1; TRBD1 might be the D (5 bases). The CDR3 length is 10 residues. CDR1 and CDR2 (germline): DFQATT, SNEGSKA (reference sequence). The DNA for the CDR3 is TGCAGAGGGGCTGGCACTGAAGCTTTCTTT. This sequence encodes CRGAGTEAFF.

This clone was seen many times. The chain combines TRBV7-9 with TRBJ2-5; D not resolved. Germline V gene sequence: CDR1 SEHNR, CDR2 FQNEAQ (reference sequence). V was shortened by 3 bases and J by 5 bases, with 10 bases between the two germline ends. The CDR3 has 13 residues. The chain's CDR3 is CASSFPSGETQYF. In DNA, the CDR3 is TGTGCCAGCAGCTTTCCTAGTGGGGAGACCCAGTACTTC.

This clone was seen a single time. CDR3 amino acids: CASSYPWGTDEQYF. The CDR3 DNA follows: TGTGCCAGCAGCTACCCCTGGGGGACAGATGAGCAGTACTTC. The chain uses TRBV28 and TRBJ2-5; 7 nucleotides match TRBD1. V shed 6 bases and J 11 bases; nucleotides not matched to a gene: 15. In germline, CDR1 is MDHEN, CDR2 SYDVKM. The CDR3 sequence is 14 residues long.

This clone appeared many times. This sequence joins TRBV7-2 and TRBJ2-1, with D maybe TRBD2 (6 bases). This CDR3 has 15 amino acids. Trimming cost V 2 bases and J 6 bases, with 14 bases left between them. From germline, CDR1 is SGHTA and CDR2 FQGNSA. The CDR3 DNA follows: TGTGCCAGCAGCTTAAGCGGGCTGTTTGGCAATGAGCAGTTCTTC. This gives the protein CASSLSGLFGNEQFF. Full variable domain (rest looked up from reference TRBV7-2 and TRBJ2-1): GAGVSQSPSNKVTEKGKDVELRCDPISGHTALYWYRQSLGQGLEFLIYFQGNSAPDKSGLPSDRFSAERTGGSVSTLTIQRTQQEDSAVYLCASSLSGLFGNEQFFGPGTRLTVL.

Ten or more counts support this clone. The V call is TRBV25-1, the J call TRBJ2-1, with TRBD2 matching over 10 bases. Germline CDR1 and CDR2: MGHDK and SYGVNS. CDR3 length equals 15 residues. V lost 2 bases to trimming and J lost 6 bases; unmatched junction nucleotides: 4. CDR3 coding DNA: TGTGCCAGCAGTGAACCTAGCGGGAGTGGCAATGAGCAGTTCTTC. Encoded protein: CASSEPSGSGNEQFF.

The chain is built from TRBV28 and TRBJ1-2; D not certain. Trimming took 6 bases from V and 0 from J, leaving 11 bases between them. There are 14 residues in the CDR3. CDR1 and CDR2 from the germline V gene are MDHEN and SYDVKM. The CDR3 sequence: CASSATDANYGYTF. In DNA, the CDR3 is TGTGCCAGCAGCGCTACGGATGCTAACTATGGCTACACCTTC.

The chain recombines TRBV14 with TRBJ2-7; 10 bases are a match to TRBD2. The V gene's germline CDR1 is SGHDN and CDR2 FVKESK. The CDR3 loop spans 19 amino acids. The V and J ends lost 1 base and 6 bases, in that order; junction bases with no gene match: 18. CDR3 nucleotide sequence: TGTGCCAGCAGCCAAGGCGGGGGCCGCCGGGGTAGCGGGAGGTTCGAGCAGTACTTC. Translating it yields CASSQGGGRRGSGRFEQYF.

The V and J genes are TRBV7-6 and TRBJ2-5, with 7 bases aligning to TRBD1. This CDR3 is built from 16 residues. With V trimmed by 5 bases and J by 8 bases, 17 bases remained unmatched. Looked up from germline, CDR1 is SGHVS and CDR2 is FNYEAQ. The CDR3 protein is CASSPTSNRGLGTQYF. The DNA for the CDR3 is TGTGCCAGCAGCCCAACGTCGAACAGGGGTCTAGGTACCCAGTACTTC.

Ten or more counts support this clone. CDR3 in DNA: TGCGCCAGCAGCCAGGGCGGACAGGTGTGGGAAAAACTGTTTTTT. It specifies CASSQGGQVWEKLFF. This chain connects TRBV4-3 to TRBJ1-4, with TRBD1 identical over 7 bases. CDR3 length equals 15 residues. CDR1 is LGHNA, CDR2 YSLEER, per germline. The junction had 9 bases not matched to a gene; V was cut back by 3 bases and J by 8 bases.

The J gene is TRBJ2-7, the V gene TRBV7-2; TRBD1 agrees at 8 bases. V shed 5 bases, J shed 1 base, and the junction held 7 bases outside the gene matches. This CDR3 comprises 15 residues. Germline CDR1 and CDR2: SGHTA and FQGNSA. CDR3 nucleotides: TGTGCCAGCAGCCGGGGACAGGCATCTTCCTACGAGCAGTACTTC. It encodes CASSRGQASSYEQYF.